These 30 T cell receptor beta chains were sequenced from one sample in a study of breast tumors, draining lymph nodes, adjacent tissues. The lymph nodes were axillary draining lymph nodes from breast cancer patients. TCRdb re-analysed the multiplex PCR reads in MiXCR, keeping a single row per CDR3 protein. The sample has about 230,000 distinct CDR3 sequences, less than 40% seen once. Sequencing input: axillary lymph node tissue. These receptors originate from a female donor with breast cancer. Some clones in this sample may be carry-over from other donors' samples.

This clonotype was seen ten or more times. The rearrangement links TRBV27 to TRBJ2-7; 7 positions match TRBD1. Germline assignment: CDR1 MNHEY and CDR2 SMNVEV (reference sequence). Trimming cost V 7 bases and J 5 bases; bases outside gene matches: 2. This CDR3 is built from 11 residues. CDR3: CASTRGNEQYF. The CDR3 DNA reads TGTGCCAGCACCAGGGGGAACGAGCAGTACTTC.

The table lists this clonotype with a few counts. The genes are TRBV4-1 and TRBJ2-7; 10 bases match TRBD1. The trim removed 5 bases at V and 4 bases at J, leaving 5 bases unmatched. This CDR3 has 14 amino acids. The germline V gene encodes CDR1 MGHRA and CDR2 YSYEKL. The CDR3 sequence is CASSYPGQGYEQYF. CDR3 bases: TGCGCCAGCAGCTATCCGGGACAGGGGTACGAGCAGTACTTC.

This rearrangement joins TRBV4-1 to TRBJ2-7; 9 bases are shared with TRBD1. CDR1 and CDR2 from the germline V gene are MGHRA and YSYEKL. This CDR3 spans 18 amino acids. Trimming took 0 bases from V and 5 from J; bases not matched to a gene: 14. The CDR3 is CASSQDPLQDRGIDEQYF. The CDR3 nucleotides read TGCGCCAGCAGCCAAGACCCACTCCAGGACAGGGGAATCGACGAGCAGTACTTC.

This clonotype was detected many times. This chain uses TRBV4-3 with TRBJ2-1; 9 positions match TRBD2. Germline V gene lookup returns CDR1 LGHNA and CDR2 YSLEER. This CDR3 is built from 15 residues. The ends lost 1 base at V and 3 bases at J; junction bases unmatched: 1. DNA of the CDR3: TGCGCCAGCAGCCAAGGACTAGCGGACTACAATGAGCAGTTCTTC. Its protein is CASSQGLADYNEQFF.

This clonotype came up many times. This chain joins TRBV6-6 and TRBJ2-3, with D uncertain. V dropped 0 bases and J dropped 6 bases, with 4 bases sitting between them. The CDR3 runs 12 residues. Per germline, CDR1 MNHNY and CDR2 SVGAGI (reference sequence). The chain's CDR3 is CASSYSIDTQYF. The DNA of the CDR3 is TGTGCCAGCAGTTACTCGATTGATACGCAGTATTTT.

On this clonotype: This sequence may be a read error, since a much larger clone differs from it by one base. This chain connects TRBV5-4 to TRBJ2-7; no firm D call. Germline loops: CDR1 SGHNT, CDR2 YYREEE (reference sequence). This CDR3 comprises 14 residues. The V end lost 5 bases, the J end lost 3 bases, and 15 bases lay between the germline ends. CDR3 DNA sequence: TGTGCCAGCAGTTTCCCCCGAGACCACTACGAGCAGTACTTC. Translation: CASSFPRDHYEQYF.

This clonotype was picked up many times. The V call is TRBV5-6, the J call TRBJ2-3; weak D call: TRBD1 (6 bases). The CDR3 spans 22 residues. Germline CDR1 SGHDT, CDR2 YYEEEE. V dropped 3 bases and J dropped 3 bases, with 35 bases sitting between them. This CDR3 is CASSSPPFTGSHIRGWTDTQYF. The CDR3 DNA reads as TGTGCCAGCAGCTCCCCCCCATTTACAGGGTCCCACATTAGAGGATGGACAGATACGCAGTATTTT.

The rearrangement links TRBV7-6 to TRBJ2-5, with unresolved D. V lost 3 bases and J lost 8, with 19 bases in between. The V gene's germline CDR1 is SGHVS and CDR2 FNYEAQ. The length of the CDR3 is 15 residues. CDR3 sequence: CASSLVLGPGETQYF. CDR3 DNA: TGTGCCAGCAGCTTGGTCCTTGGGCCTGGGGAAACCCAGTACTTC.

This clonotype was recorded many times. This chain connects TRBV5-1 to TRBJ2-7; 9 bases are a match to TRBD2. Looked up from germline, CDR1 is SGHRS and CDR2 is YFSETQ. The V segment lost 0 bases and the J segment 6 bases; nucleotides outside the gene matches: 10. The CDR3 contains 16 residues. Written as DNA, the CDR3 is TGCGCCAGCAGCTTGGCCCCCTGGCGGGAGGGCCGCGAGCAGTACTTC. Translation: CASSLAPWREGREQYF.

The chain couples TRBV15 to TRBJ1-2; 8 nucleotides match TRBD1. After removal of 1 base from V and 6 bases from J, the junction contained 7 bases not matched to a gene. The germline gives CDR1 LNHNV, CDR2 YYDKDF (reference sequence). This CDR3 is built from 15 residues. CDR3 coding DNA: TGTGCCACCAGCAGAGCCTCAGGGGGCAGGCATGGCTACACCTTC. Its translation: CATSRASGGRHGYTF. The full variable domain, in which reference TRBV15 and TRBJ1-2 provide the parts outside the CDR3, is DAMVIQNPRYQVTQFGKPVTLSCSQTLNHNVMYWYQQKSSQAPKLLFHYYDKDFNNEADTPDNFQSRRPNTSFCFLDIRSPGLGDTAMYLCATSRASGGRHGYTFGSGTRLTVV.

This clonotype was counted many times. This chain links TRBV7-8 with TRBJ2-1; 9 nucleotides agree with TRBD2. V lost 5 bases, J lost 7 bases, and 12 bases stayed unmatched. The CDR3 has 16 amino acids. Germline V gene sequence: CDR1 SGHVS, CDR2 FQNEAQ. This CDR3 reads CASSPPAGGLGNEQFF. CDR3 sequence (DNA): TGTGCCAGCAGCCCTCCGGCGGGAGGGCTAGGAAATGAGCAGTTCTTC.

This clonotype has just a few counts. The rearrangement uses TRBV28 and TRBJ2-1, with D tentatively TRBD2 (6 bases). Germline V gene lookup returns CDR1 MDHEN and CDR2 SYDVKM. The CDR3 is 16 amino acids. The V end lost 5 bases, the J end lost 6 bases, and 20 bases lay between the germline ends. The CDR3 DNA is TGTGCCAGCAGTGGTAGACTAGTGGGAATAATCAATGAGCAGTTCTTC. The encoded protein is CASSGRLVGIINEQFF.

This chain joins TRBV6-5 and TRBJ1-1, with no clear D. The CDR3 totals 12 residues. The germline CDR1 and CDR2 sequences are MNHEY and SVGAGI. The V and J ends lost 2 bases and 5 bases respectively, with 6 bases between them. The CDR3 nucleotides are TGTGCCAGCAGTTACGTAGGGACTGAAGCTTTCTTT. This sequence encodes CASSYVGTEAFF.

This clonotype was detected ten times or more. The J gene is TRBJ2-2, the V gene TRBV11-1; TRBD2 aligns across 8 bases. There are 17 residues in the CDR3. Germline V lookup: CDR1 SGHAT, CDR2 FQDESV (reference sequence). V lost 5 bases and J lost 5; bases outside the gene matches: 13. CDR3 region: CASSPGRGSRRTGELFF. CDR3 coding DNA: TGTGCCAGCAGCCCCGGGAGGGGCTCCCGAAGGACCGGGGAGCTGTTTTTT.

There are many counts of this clonotype. This sequence joins TRBV6-6 and TRBJ2-7; the D gene is possibly TRBD1 (6 bases). CDR3 size: 15 residues. The V gene lost 2 bases and the J gene lost 3 bases, with 14 bases spanning the gap. CDR1 and CDR2 from the germline V gene are MNHNY and SVGAGI (reference sequence). The DNA for the CDR3 is TGTGCCAGCAGTTACGGACAGAATTCCCTCTACGAGCAGTACTTC. Translating it yields CASSYGQNSLYEQYF.

This clonotype has at least ten counts. This CDR3 is CSARSPGTGDGYTF. In nucleotides, the CDR3 is TGCAGTGCCCGCAGCCCCGGGACAGGGGATGGCTACACCTTC. This rearrangement joins TRBV20-1 to TRBJ1-2; 10 bases line up with TRBD1. CDR3 length: 14 residues. Germline trimming cut 6 bases from V and 6 bases from J; bases unmatched to any gene: 10. CDR1 is DFQATT and CDR2 is SNEGSKA in the germline V gene (reference sequence).

This clonotype appeared a few times. The gene calls are TRBV7-8 and TRBJ1-1; maybe TRBD1 (6 bases). Trimming removed 6 bases at V and 4 bases at J, with 12 bases between. CDR1 is SGHVS, CDR2 FQNEAQ, per germline. The length of the CDR3 is 13 residues. The CDR3 loop reads CASRQGLGTEAFF. The CDR3 DNA follows: TGTGCCAGCAGGCAGGGGCTGGGCACTGAAGCTTTCTTT.

Here the CDR3 reads CASSFRVGGLDTQYF. The CDR3, as DNA: TGTGCCAGCAGTTTCCGGGTAGGGGGTCTGGATACGCAGTATTTT. J is TRBJ2-3 and V is TRBV27, with D maybe TRBD1 (6 bases). V was trimmed by 3 bases and J by 6 bases, leaving 16 bases between them. CDR3 length equals 15 residues. The germline V gene has CDR1 MNHEY and CDR2 SMNVEV (reference sequence).

This clonotype was recorded at least ten times. This clone may be a read error of a much larger clone one base away. The V gene is TRBV20-1, the J gene TRBJ2-1; TRBD2 matches 9 bases. The germline V gene encodes CDR1 DFQATT and CDR2 SNEGSKA (reference sequence). This CDR3 region has 12 residues. The CDR3 sequence is CSAGLASDEPFF. The CDR3 DNA sequence: TGCAGTGCTGGACTAGCGTCCGATGAGCCGTTCTTC.

For this clonotype: A single base separates this from a much larger clone, so it may be a read error. The chain uses TRBV5-6 and TRBJ2-2, with D possibly TRBD2 on 6 matching bases. The CDR3 loop spans 17 amino acids. The germline V gene encodes CDR1 SGHDT and CDR2 YYEEEE. V dropped 4 bases and J dropped 2 bases, with 18 bases sitting between them. The CDR3 here is CASSNVRPAGNTGELFF. The CDR3 nucleotides are TGTGCCAGCAGCAATGTTCGCCCAGCGGGTAACACCGGGGAGCTGTTTTTT. The full variable domain, its missing parts supplied by reference TRBV5-6 and TRBJ2-2, is DAGVTQSPTHLIKTRGQQVTLRCSPKSGHDTVSWYQQALGQGPQFIFQYYEEEERQRGNFPDRFSGHQFPNYSSELNVNALLLGDSALYLCASSNVRPAGNTGELFFGEGSRLTVL.

The table lists this clonotype with many counts. The rearrangement uses TRBV2 and TRBJ2-3; unclear D gene. The CDR3 totals 14 residues. V lost 6 bases and J lost 2, with 12 bases in between. CDR1 is SNHLY, CDR2 FYNNEI, per germline. The chain's CDR3 is CASSGPGSTDTQYF. The CDR3 DNA follows: TGTGCCAGCAGCGGTCCCGGATCCACAGATACGCAGTATTTT.

Regarding this clonotype: With a much larger clone just one base away, this may be a read error. V is TRBV19 and J is TRBJ1-4; TRBD1 matches 7 bases. Germline CDR1 LNHDA, CDR2 SQIVND (reference sequence). V was pared by 10 bases and J by 12 bases, with 8 bases of the junction left unmatched. The length of the CDR3 is 11 residues. This CDR3 reads CATGTVEELFF. CDR3 sequence (DNA): TGTGCCACTGGGACAGTAGAAGAACTGTTTTTT.

This clonotype was counted a few times. The chain couples TRBV18 to TRBJ2-3, with D perhaps matching TRBD2 (7 bases). Germline V gives CDR1 KGHSH, CDR2 LQKENI. Trimming cost V 3 bases and J 0 bases, with 13 bases left between them. This CDR3 contains 16 residues. CDR3 bases: TGTGCCAGCTCACCGAGACGGGGGGCTAGCACAGATACGCAGTATTTT. It yields the protein CASSPRRGASTDTQYF.

The rearrangement uses TRBV19 and TRBJ1-2, with a tentative D call TRBD1 (5 bases). The CDR3 covers 14 residues. The germline V gene has CDR1 LNHDA and CDR2 SQIVND (reference sequence). Here the CDR3 DNA reads TGTGTCGGATACGTGCAGGGTGCACATTTTGGCTACACCTTC. It specifies CVGYVQGAHFGYTF.

Concerning this clonotype: This likely comes from a read error, as the CDR3 has no conserved phenylalanine or tryptophan at its end. The rearrangement uses TRBV11-1 and TRBJ2-1; D not resolved. The V end was cut by 1 base, the J end by 9 bases, with 7 bases between. CDR1 and CDR2 (germline): SGHAT, FQDESV (reference sequence). The CDR3 has 12 amino acids. The CDR3 loop is CASSLEQIEQFI. As DNA, the CDR3 is TGTGCCAGCAGCTTAGAGCAGATTGAGCAGTTCATC.

This clonotype was recorded at least ten times. The rearrangement joins TRBV9 to TRBJ2-5; tentatively, D is TRBD1 or TRBD2 (5 bases each). CDR3 length: 14 amino acids. Trimming pared 3 bases from V and 2 bases from J, leaving 11 bases between. Germline V lookup: CDR1 SGDLS, CDR2 YYNGEE. The CDR3, as DNA: TGTGCCAGCAGCGGAGGGGCGAGACAAGAGACCCAGTACTTC. Its protein is CASSGGARQETQYF.

This clonotype appeared many times. V and J are TRBV2 and TRBJ1-5, with a tentative D call TRBD1 (6 bases). V dropped 6 bases and J dropped 4 bases, with 10 bases sitting between them. Germline values: CDR1 SNHLY, CDR2 FYNNEI. This CDR3 is 13 amino acids long. The CDR3 region is CASSETGNQPQHF. The CDR3 DNA follows: TGTGCCAGCAGCGAAACAGGGAATCAGCCCCAGCATTTT. Together with reference TRBV2 and TRBJ1-5, the CDR3 gives the full variable domain: EPEVTQTPSHQVTQMGQEVILRCVPISNHLYFYWYRQILGQKVEFLVSFYNNEISEKSEIFDDQFSVERPDGSNFTLKIRSTKLEDSAMYFCASSETGNQPQHFGDGTRLSIL.

This clonotype was seen at least ten times. The chain carries TRBV7-9 and TRBJ2-6; D not certain. V lost 3 bases, J lost 2 bases, and 5 bases lay in between. The CDR3 totals 14 residues. Per the germline V gene, CDR1 is SEHNR and CDR2 is FQNEAQ (reference sequence). The CDR3 here is CASSFPAGANVLTF. As DNA, the CDR3 is TGTGCCAGCAGCTTCCCGGCTGGGGCCAACGTCCTGACTTTC.

Here the CDR3 DNA reads TGCAGCGTTTCTCAGGGGTGGAGCAGTGAGCAGTTCTTC. As protein: CSVSQGWSSEQFF. The rearrangement joins TRBV29-1 to TRBJ2-1, with TRBD1 as a possible D gene (6 bases). Germline CDR1 is SQVTM and CDR2 is ANQGSEA. This CDR3 spans 13 amino acids. The V end lost 5 bases, the J end lost 9 bases, and 17 bases lay between the germline ends.

This chain links TRBV7-6 with TRBJ1-1; 10 bases map to TRBD1. Germline loops: CDR1 SGHVS, CDR2 FNYEAQ. The CDR3 is 17 amino acids. V was pared by 5 bases and J by 1 base, with 10 bases of the junction left unmatched. CDR3 sequence: CASSPRDRGGQNTEAFF. For the CDR3, the DNA is TGTGCCAGCAGCCCAAGGGACAGGGGAGGACAGAACACTGAAGCTTTCTTT.